A single sample gave rise to the 26 T cell receptor beta chains below, sequenced in a study of siplizumab effects on memory and regulatory T cells. Libraries were prepared by immunoSEQ multiplex PCR; TCRdb keeps only in-frame clonotypes and omits some of them. The profile covers about 56,000 clones, with about 97% appearing a single time and around 0.99% taken by the ten largest. What was sequenced was naive CD8+ T cells sorted from blood. Receptor source: a human donor in good health.

The rearrangement uses TRBV7-9 and TRBJ2-1; D remains ambiguous. Germline V gene data show CDR1 as SEHNR and CDR2 as FQNEAQ (reference sequence). With 7 bases removed from V and 4 bases from J, the gap between germline ends came to 5 bases. CDR3 length equals 11 residues. The CDR3 loop reads CASTLYNEQFF. The CDR3 DNA reads TGTGCCAGCACCCTATACAATGAGCAGTTCTTC. The full variable domain, rest sourced from reference TRBV7-9 and TRBJ2-1, is DTGVSQNPRHKITKRGQNVTFRCDPISEHNRLYWYRQTLGQGPEFLTYFQNEAQLEKSRLLSDRFSAERPKGSFSTLEIQRTEQGDSAMYLCASTLYNEQFFGPGTRLTVL.

The V call is TRBV14, the J call TRBJ2-2; a possible D gene is TRBD1 (5 bases). The CDR3 consists of 12 residues. V shed 7 bases and J shed 7 bases, with 10 bases lying between them. Germline assignment: CDR1 SGHDN and CDR2 FVKESK. CDR3 sequence (DNA): TGTGCCAGCACAGGGTCCGGCGGGGAGCTGTTTTTT. Protein sequence: CASTGSGGELFF.

The rearrangement uses TRBV5-4 and TRBJ1-1, with TRBD1 identical over 9 bases. The CDR3 length is 12 residues. Trimming cost V 4 bases and J 11 bases; bases outside gene matches: 6. From germline, CDR1 is SGHNT and CDR2 YYREEE (reference sequence). The CDR3 DNA sequence: TGTGCCAGCAGCGACCCGGGACAGGGTGCTTTCTTT. It encodes CASSDPGQGAFF.

This clone was observed a single time. This chain joins TRBV13 and TRBJ2-2; D is perhaps TRBD2 (6 bases). From germline, CDR1 is PRHDT and CDR2 FYEKMQ (reference sequence). The CDR3 consists of 15 residues. V was clipped by 1 base and J by 5 bases, with 11 bases between them. The CDR3 is CASSLDGGMTGELFF. The CDR3 nucleotides read TGTGCCAGCAGCTTAGATGGCGGGATGACCGGGGAGCTGTTTTTT.

This chain uses TRBV5-1 with TRBJ2-7; D ambiguous. Per germline, CDR1 SGHRS and CDR2 YFSETQ. The CDR3 totals 18 residues. Trimming shortened V by 9 bases and J by 2 bases, and 30 bases separated the two germline ends. The CDR3 region has the DNA TGCGCCAACCAAGTACCGGGCCGACGAATCAGCTCGGCCTACGAGCAGTACTTC. As protein: CANQVPGRRISSAYEQYF.

The chain has TRBV5-1 and TRBJ1-1; the match to TRBD1 covers 11 bases. V shed 4 bases and J 5 bases; nucleotides not matched to a gene: 4. This CDR3 region has 14 residues. Germline CDR1 SGHRS, CDR2 YFSETQ. CDR3 DNA: TGCGCCAGCAGCCTGGGACAGGGGGGGACTGAAGCTTTCTTT. This translates into CASSLGQGGTEAFF.

V is TRBV11-2 and J is TRBJ2-1, with 7 positions matching TRBD2. The CDR3 is 15 amino acids. The J segment lost 3 bases and the V segment lost 5 bases, leaving 7 bases of the junction unmatched. Germline CDR1 is SGHAT and CDR2 is FQNNGV. As DNA, the CDR3 is TGTGCCAGCAGCAGACAGCGGGACTACTACAATGAGCAGTTCTTC. It specifies CASSRQRDYYNEQFF.

This rearrangement joins TRBV10-1 to TRBJ1-2; D may be TRBD1 (5 bases). The CDR3 is made up of 13 amino acids. Trimming removed 3 bases from V and 8 bases from J, with 13 bases in between. Germline V gives CDR1 WNHNN, CDR2 SYGVQD (reference sequence). This CDR3 reads CASSDHGGEGYTF. The CDR3 nucleotides read TGCGCCAGCAGTGATCACGGAGGGGAAGGCTACACCTTC.

The genes are TRBV9 and TRBJ2-1; 9 bases agree with TRBD2. Losses at the gene ends were 3 bases for V and 7 bases for J; bases not matched to a gene: 14. This CDR3 spans 17 amino acids. Germline loops: CDR1 SGDLS, CDR2 YYNGEE. The CDR3: CASSASFLAGEGNEQFF. CDR3 nucleotide sequence: TGTGCCAGCAGCGCCTCTTTTTTAGCGGGAGAGGGAAATGAGCAGTTCTTC.

The chain has TRBV7-9 and TRBJ2-7, with 8 positions matching TRBD2. Germline V CDR1 and CDR2: SEHNR, FQNEAQ (reference sequence). Trimming cost V 4 bases and J 7 bases; bases outside gene matches: 15. There are 16 residues in the CDR3. This CDR3 is CASSSTAGGLLGEQYF. In DNA form, the CDR3 reads TGTGCCAGCAGCTCCACTGCGGGGGGCCTCCTCGGGGAGCAGTACTTC.

The rearrangement links TRBV6-5 to TRBJ2-7; 8 bases are a match to TRBD1. The CDR3 spans 14 residues. Germline values: CDR1 MNHEY, CDR2 SVGAGI. V trimming: 5 bases; J trimming: 2 bases; junction bases outside the gene matches: 5. The CDR3 region is CASSDGTGAYEQYF. DNA for the CDR3: TGTGCCAGCAGTGACGGGACAGGAGCCTACGAGCAGTACTTC.

The rearrangement links TRBV13 to TRBJ1-5; no clear D. Trimming took off 4 bases at V and 2 bases at J, with 3 bases between the two ends. The germline gives CDR1 PRHDT, CDR2 FYEKMQ (reference sequence). The CDR3 runs to 12 residues. CDR3: CASSSRNQPQHF. Here the CDR3 DNA reads TGTGCCAGCAGCTCACGCAATCAGCCCCAGCATTTT.

This rearrangement joins TRBV19 to TRBJ2-3, with 12 bases identical to TRBD1. Germline V gives CDR1 LNHDA, CDR2 SQIVND (reference sequence). The length of the CDR3 is 14 residues. Trimming took 10 bases from V and 11 from J; bases not matched to a gene: 13. The CDR3 loop is CATEVGQGAVRQYF. In DNA form, the CDR3 reads TGTGCCACCGAGGTGGGACAGGGGGCCGTAAGGCAGTATTTT.

This chain connects TRBV7-9 to TRBJ2-7, with 11 bases that match TRBD2. The germline V gene encodes CDR1 SEHNR and CDR2 FQNEAQ (reference sequence). With V trimmed by 5 bases and J by 7 bases, 16 bases remained unmatched. This CDR3 is 17 amino acids long. The CDR3 is CASSTNSGRASGREQYF. The CDR3 DNA sequence: TGTGCCAGCAGCACAAATAGCGGGAGGGCCTCGGGACGAGAGCAGTACTTC.

V is TRBV28 and J is TRBJ1-1; D is undetermined. The CDR3 covers 14 residues. Deletions cut 3 bases from V and 1 base from J, with 9 bases between. Looked up from germline, CDR1 is MDHEN and CDR2 is SYDVKM. CDR3: CASSLTRSNTEAFF. The CDR3 DNA reads TGTGCCAGCAGTTTGACTAGGTCGAACACTGAAGCTTTCTTT.

The rearrangement joins TRBV2 to TRBJ2-2; D gene uncertain. The CDR3 length is 15 residues. Between the trimmed V and J ends, which lost 4 bases and 2 bases, there was a span of 11 bases. CDR1 and CDR2 from the germline V gene are SNHLY and FYNNEI. CDR3 region: CASSGMELNTGELFF. As DNA, the CDR3 is TGTGCCAGCAGTGGTATGGAGCTCAACACCGGGGAGCTGTTTTTT.

The chain is built from TRBV27 and TRBJ1-5; 7 positions match TRBD1. Unmatched junction bases numbered 12, after V lost 3 bases and J lost 4 bases. Germline V lookup: CDR1 MNHEY, CDR2 SMNVEV (reference sequence). This CDR3 is built from 17 residues. CDR3 loop: CASSFATGTIFNQPQHF. The DNA for the CDR3 is TGTGCCAGCAGTTTTGCGACAGGGACTATCTTTAATCAGCCCCAGCATTTT.

The chain joins TRBV19 to TRBJ2-2, with TRBD2 matching over 8 bases. Germline values: CDR1 LNHDA, CDR2 SQIVND (reference sequence). There are 15 residues in the CDR3. The ends lost 5 bases at V and 6 bases at J; junction bases unmatched: 8. In DNA, the CDR3 is TGTGCCAGTAGTCTTAGCGGGAAGGGTCCCGGGGAGCTGTTTTTT. Protein sequence: CASSLSGKGPGELFF.

DNA for the CDR3: TGTGCCAGCGCGCCCTTCGCGGAGGGGAATCAGCCCCAGCATTTT. It translates to CASAPFAEGNQPQHF. The rearrangement uses TRBV7-9 and TRBJ1-5; tentative D call: TRBD1 (5 bases). Germline assignment: CDR1 SEHNR and CDR2 FQNEAQ (reference sequence). V was trimmed by 8 bases and J by 4 bases, leaving 18 bases between them. The CDR3 runs 15 residues.

The genes are TRBV7-6 and TRBJ2-7; TRBD2 is a possible D gene (6 bases). The CDR3 spans 13 residues. CDR1 SGHVS and CDR2 FNYEAQ come from the germline V gene. Between the trimmed V and J ends, which lost 4 bases and 4 bases, there was a span of 11 bases. The DNA for the CDR3 is TGTGCCAGCAGCTACGGGACTTCTTACGAGCAGTACTTC. Its protein product is CASSYGTSYEQYF.

The CDR3 DNA reads as TGTGCCAGCAGCACCGGTCCCCTGGCTAGTCGATGGGAGCAGTTCTTC. Protein product: CASSTGPLASRWEQFF. V and J are TRBV7-2 and TRBJ2-1; D uncertain. The V and J ends lost 5 bases and 10 bases respectively, with 24 bases between them. The germline V gene has CDR1 SGHTA and CDR2 FQGNSA. The CDR3 has 16 residues. Using reference TRBV7-2 and TRBJ2-1 for the parts outside the CDR3, the full variable domain is GAGVSQSPSNKVTEKGKDVELRCDPISGHTALYWYRQSLGQGLEFLIYFQGNSAPDKSGLPSDRFSAERTGGSVSTLTIQRTQQEDSAVYLCASSTGPLASRWEQFFGPGTRLTVL.

This chain uses TRBV19 with TRBJ1-1, with D possibly matching TRBD1 (5 bases). This CDR3 spans 13 amino acids. Germline V CDR1 and CDR2: LNHDA, SQIVND (reference sequence). Deletions cut 3 bases from V and 4 bases from J, with 9 bases between. In nucleotides, the CDR3 is TGTGCCAGTAGTATTGGGGGTGGCACTGAAGCTTTCTTT. It yields the protein CASSIGGGTEAFF.

The chain joins TRBV28 to TRBJ1-6, with D perhaps matching TRBD1 (6 bases). The ends were cut back, 3 bases at V and 7 bases at J, with 13 bases in the middle. Germline lookup yields CDR1 MDHEN and CDR2 SYDVKM. This CDR3 has 15 residues. CDR3 region: CASSFTRGWNSPLHF. The CDR3 coding sequence is TGTGCCAGCAGTTTTACCAGGGGTTGGAATTCACCCCTCCACTTT.

This clone was found once. The chain has TRBV30 and TRBJ1-2, with D possibly being TRBD1 (6 bases). The length of the CDR3 is 15 residues. CDR1 is GTSNPN, CDR2 SVGIG, per germline (reference sequence). Trimming pared 0 bases from V and 3 bases from J, leaving 14 bases between. CDR3 residues: CAWSVGAQVDYGYTF. CDR3 DNA sequence: TGTGCCTGGAGTGTGGGGGCACAGGTCGACTATGGCTACACCTTC.

J is TRBJ2-5 and V is TRBV14; D perhaps matches TRBD1 (6 bases). Germline V gives CDR1 SGHDN, CDR2 FVKESK. This CDR3 is built from 15 residues. The V and J ends lost 3 bases and 1 base respectively, with 12 bases between them. The CDR3: CASSQRTVGQETQYF. CDR3 nucleotides: TGTGCCAGCAGCCAGAGGACAGTCGGCCAAGAGACCCAGTACTTC.

This chain uses TRBV7-8 with TRBJ1-1; D is uncertain. This CDR3 has 13 amino acids. Germline CDR1 and CDR2: SGHVS and FQNEAQ. Deletions cut 0 bases from V and 6 bases from J, with 8 bases between. In DNA, the CDR3 is TGTGCCAGCAGCTTAGCGGTGCCCGCTGAAGCTTTCTTT. This encodes CASSLAVPAEAFF.